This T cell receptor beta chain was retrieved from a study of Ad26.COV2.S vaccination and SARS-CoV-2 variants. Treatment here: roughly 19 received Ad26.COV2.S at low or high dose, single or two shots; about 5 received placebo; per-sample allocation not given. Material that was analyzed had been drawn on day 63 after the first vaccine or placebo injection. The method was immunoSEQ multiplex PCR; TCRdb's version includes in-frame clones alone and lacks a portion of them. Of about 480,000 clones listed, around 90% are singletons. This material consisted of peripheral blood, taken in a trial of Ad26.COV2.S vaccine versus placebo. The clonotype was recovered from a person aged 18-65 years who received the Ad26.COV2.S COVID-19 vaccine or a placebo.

CDR3 sequence (DNA): TGTGCCAGCAGTTTATTAGGAGGGGGGGAGGAAGCTTTCTTT. Its protein is CASSLLGGGEEAFF. The chain couples TRBV28 to TRBJ1-1, with D tentatively TRBD1 (6 bases). The CDR3 runs to 14 residues. Germline CDR1 MDHEN, CDR2 SYDVKM. V was clipped by 1 base and J by 8 bases, with 14 bases between them.